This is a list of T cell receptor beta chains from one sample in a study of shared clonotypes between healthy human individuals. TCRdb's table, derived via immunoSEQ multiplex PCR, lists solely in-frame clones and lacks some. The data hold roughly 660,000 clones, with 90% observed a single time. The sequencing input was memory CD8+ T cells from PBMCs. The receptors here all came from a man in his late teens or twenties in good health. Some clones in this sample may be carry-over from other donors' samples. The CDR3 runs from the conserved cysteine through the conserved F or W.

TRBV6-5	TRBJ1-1	CASSYGAPLGGAFF
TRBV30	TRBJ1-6	CAWRQTGIAPPLHF
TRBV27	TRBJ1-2	CASSLSTGGANYGYTF
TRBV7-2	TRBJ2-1	CASSPPGLAGYNEQFF
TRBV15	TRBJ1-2	CATSRLGGGRYGYTF
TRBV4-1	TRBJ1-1	CASRPTGGTEAFF
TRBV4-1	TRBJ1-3	CASTGSGNTIYF
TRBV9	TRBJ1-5	CASSPMDSNQPQHF
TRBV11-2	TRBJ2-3	CASSTRTRTSGSTDTQYF
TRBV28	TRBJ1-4	CASSGAFSNEKLFF
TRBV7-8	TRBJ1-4	CASSSHRDSNEKLFF
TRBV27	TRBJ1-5	CASTHSRNQPQHF
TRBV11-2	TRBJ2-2	CASNNDDWNTGELFF
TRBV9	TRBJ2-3	CASSVVYGGATDTQYF
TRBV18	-	CASSSGTGGEATYEQYF
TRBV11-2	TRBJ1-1	CASSLWGLNTEAFF
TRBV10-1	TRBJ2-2	CASSEGQAFSLRDTGELFF
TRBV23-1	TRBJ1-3	CASSHVRGRFNTIYF
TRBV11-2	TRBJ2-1	CASSFRGVGSPYNEQFF
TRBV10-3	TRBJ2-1	CAISAGQGVFNEQFF
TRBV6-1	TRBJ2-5	CASRRRSQETQYF
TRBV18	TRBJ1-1	CASSPGAPLEAFF
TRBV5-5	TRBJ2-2	CASSWGMAPTGELFF
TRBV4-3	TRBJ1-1	CASSQDSSGPHSEAFF
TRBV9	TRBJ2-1	CASSVSPGGKLYNEQFF
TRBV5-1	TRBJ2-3	CASSGIRKDSTDTQYF
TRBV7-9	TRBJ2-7	CASSQIPWSSYEQYF
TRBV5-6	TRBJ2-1	CASSTRTGALNEQFF
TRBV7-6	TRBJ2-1	CASSLIWGRGNEQFF
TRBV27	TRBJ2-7	CASSLSVREDEQYF
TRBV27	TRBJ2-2	CASSLSPVIGELFF
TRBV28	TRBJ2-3	CASSLYGRGHDTDTQYF
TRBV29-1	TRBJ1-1	CSVELGQGGPEAFF
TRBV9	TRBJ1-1	CASSPTGGADTEAFF
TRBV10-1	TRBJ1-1	CASSDSGREGATEAFF
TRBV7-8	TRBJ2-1	CASSADRGINEQFF
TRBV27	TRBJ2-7	CASSPSGGENSYEQYF
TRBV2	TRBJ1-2	CASSEGTGFSLGYTF
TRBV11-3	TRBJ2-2	CASSSWNGTENTGELFF
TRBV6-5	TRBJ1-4	CASSLRATNEKLFF
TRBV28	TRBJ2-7	CASSFLVGGRREQYF
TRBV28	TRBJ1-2	CASSRDSTPGYGYTF
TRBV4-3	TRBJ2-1	CASAQASGETNEQFF
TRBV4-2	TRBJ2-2	CASSQGREAGELFF
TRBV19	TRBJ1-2	CASKDIAYGYTF
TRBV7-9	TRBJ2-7	CASSDPGQPYEQYF
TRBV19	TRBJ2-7	CASSILDSYEQYF
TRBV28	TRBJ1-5	CASSLPGTPQPKHF
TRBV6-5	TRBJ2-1	CASSYSQGQIFNEQFF
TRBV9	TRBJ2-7	CASSETGQGDYEQYF
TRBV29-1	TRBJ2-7	CSVEGGRYSEQYF
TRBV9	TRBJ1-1	CASSVGSGNTEAFF
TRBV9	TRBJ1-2	CASSPGAQEAYYGYTF
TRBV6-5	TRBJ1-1	CAGRVGINTEAFF
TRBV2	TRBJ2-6	CASTGGGSGANVLTF
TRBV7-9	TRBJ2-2	CASSLPVTGELFF
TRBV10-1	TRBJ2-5	CASSVTSGLRETQYF
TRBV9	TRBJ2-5	CASSYGWDRAGETQYF
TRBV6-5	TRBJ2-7	CASSTGTGYEQYF
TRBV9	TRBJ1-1	CASSVTGDSNTEAFF